This TCR beta chain derives from a study of T cell responses to AZD1222 COVID-19 vaccine. Trimming pared 5 bases from V and 2 bases from J, leaving 19 bases between. CDR3 length: 16 amino acids. Germline CDR1 LNHDA, CDR2 SQIVND (reference sequence). About this clone: The antigen remains unidentified.

Regarding the study as a whole: It should be noted that donors were predominantly white British and more often female, and clonal diversity was possibly underestimated.

Method: immunoSEQ multiplex PCR; TCRdb's copy keeps in-frame clones and lacks some. The sample lists about 160,000 clones, about nine tenths seen once, with approximately 1.4% in the top ten. The TCR sequence derives from an adult in good health. This sequence joins TRBV19 and TRBJ2-7; D is ambiguous. The material was peripheral blood, obtained on day 0 of AZD1222 vaccination. CDR3 loop: CASSPRFYQVPYEQYF. Here the CDR3 DNA reads TGTGCCAGTAGTCCACGGTTCTATCAGGTCCCCTACGAGCAGTACTTC.